This TCR beta chain was identified in a study of CD8 T cells in ankylosing spondylitis. Whole-study findings and limits: One TCR beta motif, made up of seven to nine highly homologous variants, appeared characteristic of ankylosing spondylitis blood. Certain motif variants had earlier been reported in reactive arthritis synovial fluid and blood.

The trim removed 5 bases at V and 5 bases at J, leaving 12 bases unmatched. The CDR3 is made up of 17 amino acids. CDR1 and CDR2 (germline): MNHNS, SASEGT. Preparation of TCR beta libraries was done by quantitative 5'-RACE with molecular barcodes. TCRdb re-called the 5' RACE reads through MiXCR, storing one row per CDR3 protein. The sample lists more than 150,000 distinct CDR3 sequences; around 10% were seen once. This clonotype was observed many times. Its antigen is as yet unknown. The J gene is TRBJ2-7, the V gene TRBV6-1, with TRBD2 matching over 13 bases. The sequenced sample was blood, either unsorted or a sorted T cell fraction (not recorded which). The receptor comes from a male donor with ankylosing spondylitis or in good health (not recorded which). CDR3 in amino acids: CASSRTSGRASVNEQYF. The CDR3, as DNA: TGTGCCAGCAGTAGAACTAGCGGGAGGGCCAGCGTCAACGAGCAGTACTTC.